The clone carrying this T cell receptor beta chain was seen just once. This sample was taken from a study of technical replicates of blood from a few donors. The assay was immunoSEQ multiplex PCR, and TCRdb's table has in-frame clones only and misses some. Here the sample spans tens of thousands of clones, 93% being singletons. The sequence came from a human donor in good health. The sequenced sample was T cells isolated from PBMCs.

The chain's CDR3 is CASSPMRADLNTEAFF. The CDR3 DNA sequence: TGTGCCAGCAGTCCTATGCGGGCGGACCTGAACACTGAAGCTTTCTTT. J is TRBJ1-1 and V is TRBV27; D is uncertain. Germline CDR1 MNHEY, CDR2 SMNVEV (reference sequence). CDR3 size: 16 residues. V was shortened by 5 bases and J by 0 bases, with 16 bases between the two germline ends.